The clone carrying this T cell receptor beta chain has ten or more counts. The data are from a study of early T cells in non-severe SARS-CoV-2 infection. V was pared by 5 bases and J by 0 bases, with 3 bases of the junction left unmatched. Germline-derived CDR1 and CDR2 are DFQATT and SNEGSKA (reference sequence). The CDR3 consists of 13 residues. TCRdb re-called the 5' RACE reads with MiXCR, one entry per CDR3 protein. The data show 100,000 to 120,000 distinct CDR3 sequences, roughly 13% seen once. This TCR came from an adult who was a healthcare worker with PCR-confirmed SARS-CoV-2 infection or an uninfected control (not recorded which). The sample here was whole blood, taken at baseline. V and J are TRBV20-1 and TRBJ1-1, with TRBD1 matching 7 bases. The chain's CDR3 is CSAGGQLNTEAFF. The DNA for the CDR3 is TGCAGTGCTGGGGGACAGCTGAACACTGAAGCTTTCTTT.